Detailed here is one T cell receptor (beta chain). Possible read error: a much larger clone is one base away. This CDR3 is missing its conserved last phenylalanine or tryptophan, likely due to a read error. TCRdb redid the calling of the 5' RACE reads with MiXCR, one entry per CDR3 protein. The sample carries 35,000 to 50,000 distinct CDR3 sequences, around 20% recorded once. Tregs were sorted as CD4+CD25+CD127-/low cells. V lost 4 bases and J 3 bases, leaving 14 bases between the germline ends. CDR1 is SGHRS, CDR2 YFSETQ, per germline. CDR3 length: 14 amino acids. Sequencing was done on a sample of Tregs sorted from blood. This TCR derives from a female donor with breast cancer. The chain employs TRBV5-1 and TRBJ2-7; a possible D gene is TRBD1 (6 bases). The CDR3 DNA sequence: TGCGCCAGCAGCCGGACAGACGGATTCTACGAGCAGTACCTC. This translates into CASSRTDGFYEQYL.